The source of this TCR beta chain is a study of T cell repertoires in cytomegalovirus infection. Germline CDR1 reads SNHLY; CDR2 reads FYNNEI. Germline trimming cut 4 bases from V and 4 bases from J; bases unmatched to any gene: 5. There are 14 residues in the CDR3. TCRdb reprocessed the reads with MiXCR, giving one entry per CDR3 protein. There are over 150,000 distinct CDR3 sequences in the sample; approximately 18% occur only once, and 20% to 25% lies in the top ten. The sequence was obtained from a human donor in good health (CMV status not recorded). Some clones in this sample may be carry-over from other donors' samples. Material: CD8+ T cells from PBMCs. V usage is TRBV2 and J usage is TRBJ2-5, with 8 bases identical to TRBD2. This CDR3 is CASSGGGTGETQYF. The CDR3 region has the DNA TGTGCCAGCAGTGGCGGGGGGACGGGAGAGACCCAGTACTTC.